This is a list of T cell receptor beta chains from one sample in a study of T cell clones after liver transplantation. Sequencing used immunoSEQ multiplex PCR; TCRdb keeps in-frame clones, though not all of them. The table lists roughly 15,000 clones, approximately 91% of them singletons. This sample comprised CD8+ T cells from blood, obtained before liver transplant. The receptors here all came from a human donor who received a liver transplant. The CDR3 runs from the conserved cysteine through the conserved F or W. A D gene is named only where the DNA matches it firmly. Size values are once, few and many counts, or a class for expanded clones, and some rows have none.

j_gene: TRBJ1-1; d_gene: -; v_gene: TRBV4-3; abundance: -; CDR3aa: CASSQDQGNTEAFF; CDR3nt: TGCGCCAGCAGCCAAGATCAAGGTAATACTGAAGCTTTCTTT
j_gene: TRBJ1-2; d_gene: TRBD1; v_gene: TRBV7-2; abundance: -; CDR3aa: CASSLLGQGGRGGYTF; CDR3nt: TGTGCCAGCAGCTTACTCGGACAGGGTGGAAGGGGAGGCTACACCTTC
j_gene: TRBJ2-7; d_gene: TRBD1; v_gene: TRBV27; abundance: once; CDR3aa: CASSPGTGDEQYF; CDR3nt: TGTGCCAGCAGTCCGGGGACAGGGGACGAGCAGTACTTC
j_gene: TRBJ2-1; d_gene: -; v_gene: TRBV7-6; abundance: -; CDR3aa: CASSLGPSSYNEQFF; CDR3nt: TGTGCCAGCAGCTTGGGCCCGAGCTCCTACAATGAGCAGTTCTTC
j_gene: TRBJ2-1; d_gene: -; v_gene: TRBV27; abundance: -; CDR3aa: CASSLSPGSSYNEQFF; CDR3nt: TGTGCCAGCAGTTTAAGTCCGGGAAGCTCCTACAATGAGCAGTTCTTC
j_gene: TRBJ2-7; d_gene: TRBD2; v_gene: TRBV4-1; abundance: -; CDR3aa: CASSQVTSGNDEQYF; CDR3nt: TGCGCCAGCAGCCAAGTGACTAGCGGGAACGACGAGCAGTACTTC
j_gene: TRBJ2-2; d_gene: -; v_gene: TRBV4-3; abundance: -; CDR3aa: CASSLSQTGELFF; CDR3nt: TGCGCCAGCAGCCTCAGCCAGACCGGGGAGCTGTTTTTT
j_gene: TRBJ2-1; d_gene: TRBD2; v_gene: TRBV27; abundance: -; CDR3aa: CASSREWSQDEQFF; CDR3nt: TGTGCCAGCTCGCGGGAGTGGAGTCAGGATGAGCAGTTCTTC
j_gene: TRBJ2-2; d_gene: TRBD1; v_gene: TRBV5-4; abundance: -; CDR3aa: CASSLGGGNTGELFF; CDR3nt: TGTGCCAGCAGCTTGGGAGGGGGCAACACCGGGGAGCTGTTTTTT
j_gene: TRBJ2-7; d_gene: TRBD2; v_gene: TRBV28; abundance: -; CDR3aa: CASSFPEGRGEQYF; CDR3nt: TGTGCCAGCAGTTTTCCGGAAGGGAGGGGAGAGCAGTACTTC
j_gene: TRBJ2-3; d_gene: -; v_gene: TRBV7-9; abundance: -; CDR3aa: CASSYLLSDTQYF; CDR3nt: TGTGCCAGCAGCTACCTCCTTTCAGATACGCAGTATTTT
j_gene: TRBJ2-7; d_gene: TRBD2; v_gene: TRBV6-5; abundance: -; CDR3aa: CASSYSLAGEFYEQYF; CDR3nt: TGTGCCAGCAGTTACTCGCTAGCGGGAGAATTCTACGAGCAGTACTTC
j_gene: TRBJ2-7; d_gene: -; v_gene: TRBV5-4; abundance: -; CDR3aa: CASSFWTRRGEQYF; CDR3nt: TGTGCCAGCAGCTTTTGGACACGTAGGGGCGAGCAGTACTTC
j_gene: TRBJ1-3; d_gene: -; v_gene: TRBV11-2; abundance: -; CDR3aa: CASSLAYSQNTIYF; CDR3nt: TGTGCCAGCAGCTTAGCCTATTCCCAGAACACCATATATTTT
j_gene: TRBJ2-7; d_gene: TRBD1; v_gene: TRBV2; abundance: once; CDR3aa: CASSEGTGYYEQYF; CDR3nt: TGTGCCAGCAGTGAGGGGACAGGATACTACGAGCAGTACTTC
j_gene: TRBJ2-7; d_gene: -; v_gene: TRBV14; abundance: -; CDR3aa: CASSPGDIYYEQYF; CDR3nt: TGTGCCAGCAGCCCGGGAGACATCTACTACGAGCAGTACTTC
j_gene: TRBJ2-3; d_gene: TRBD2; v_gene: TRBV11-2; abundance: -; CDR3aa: CASSLVASGGFEGDTQYF; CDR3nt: TGTGCCAGCAGCTTAGTGGCTAGCGGGGGTTTTGAGGGGGATACGCAGTATTTT
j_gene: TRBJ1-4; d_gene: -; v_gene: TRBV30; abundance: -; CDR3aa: CAWSTRGEGTNEKLFF; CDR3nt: TGTGCCTGGAGTACCCGGGGGGAGGGAACTAATGAAAAACTGTTTTTT
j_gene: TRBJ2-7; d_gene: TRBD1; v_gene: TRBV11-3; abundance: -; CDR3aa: CASSGKTGGEQYF; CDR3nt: TGTGCCAGCAGCGGAAAGACAGGGGGCGAGCAGTACTTC
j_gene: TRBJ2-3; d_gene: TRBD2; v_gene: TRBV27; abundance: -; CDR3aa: CASSTGLAGVGLTDTQYF; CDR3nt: TGTGCCAGCAGCACGGGACTAGCGGGAGTAGGTCTCACAGATACGCAGTATTTT
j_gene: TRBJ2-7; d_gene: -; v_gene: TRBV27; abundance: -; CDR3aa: CASTQGYEQYF; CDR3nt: TGTGCCAGCACGCAGGGCTACGAGCAGTACTTC
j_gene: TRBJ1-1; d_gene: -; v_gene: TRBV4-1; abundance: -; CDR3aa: CASSQAGMTEAFF; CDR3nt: TGCGCCAGCAGCCAGGCAGGGATGACTGAAGCTTTCTTT
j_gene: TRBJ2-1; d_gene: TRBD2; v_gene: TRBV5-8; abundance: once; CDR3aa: CASIPLLAGDMSYNEQFF; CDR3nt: TGTGCCAGCATCCCTCTCCTAGCGGGAGATATGTCCTACAATGAGCAGTTCTTC
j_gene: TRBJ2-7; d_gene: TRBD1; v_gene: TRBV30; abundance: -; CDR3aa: CAWGTGASYEQYF; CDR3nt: TGTGCCTGGGGGACAGGGGCTTCCTACGAGCAGTACTTC
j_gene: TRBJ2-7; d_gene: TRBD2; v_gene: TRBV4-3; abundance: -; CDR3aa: CASSQEGLAGESYEQYF; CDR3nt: TGCGCCAGCAGCCAAGAGGGACTAGCGGGAGAATCCTACGAGCAGTACTTC
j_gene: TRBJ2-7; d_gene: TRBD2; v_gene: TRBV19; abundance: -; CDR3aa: CASSIELAASYEQYF; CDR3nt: TGTGCCAGTAGTATTGAACTAGCGGCCTCCTACGAGCAGTACTTC
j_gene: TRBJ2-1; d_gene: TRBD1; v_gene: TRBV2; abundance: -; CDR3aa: CASSPDRNEQFF; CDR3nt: TGTGCCAGCAGCCCGGACAGGAATGAGCAGTTCTTC
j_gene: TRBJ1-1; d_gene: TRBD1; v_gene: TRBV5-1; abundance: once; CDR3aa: CASSSSGGAGTEAFF; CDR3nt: TGCGCCAGCAGCTCCTCAGGGGGCGCGGGTACTGAAGCTTTCTTT
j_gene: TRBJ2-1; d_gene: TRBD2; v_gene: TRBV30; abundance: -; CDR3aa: CAWSVLGGGYNEQFF; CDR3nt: TGTGCCTGGAGTGTACTGGGGGGAGGGTACAATGAGCAGTTCTTC
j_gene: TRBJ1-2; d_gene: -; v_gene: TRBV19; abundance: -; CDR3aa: CASSPGSRERAYGYTF; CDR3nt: TGTGCCAGTTCCCCGGGGTCGAGGGAACGGGCTTATGGCTACACCTTC
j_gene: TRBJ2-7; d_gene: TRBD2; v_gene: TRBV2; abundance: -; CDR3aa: CASRGGRAYEQYF; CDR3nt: TGTGCCAGCAGAGGCGGGAGGGCATACGAGCAGTACTTC
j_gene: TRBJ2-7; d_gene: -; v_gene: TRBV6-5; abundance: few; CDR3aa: CASSSPYSYEQYF; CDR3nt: TGTGCCAGCAGTTCCCCGTATTCCTACGAGCAGTACTTC
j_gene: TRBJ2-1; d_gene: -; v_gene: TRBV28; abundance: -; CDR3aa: CASSEGRNEQFF; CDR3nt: TGTGCCAGCAGTGAGGGGAGGAATGAGCAGTTCTTC
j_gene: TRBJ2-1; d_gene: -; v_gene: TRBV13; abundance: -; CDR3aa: CASSLDHEQFF; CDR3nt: TGTGCCAGCAGCTTAGACCATGAGCAGTTCTTC
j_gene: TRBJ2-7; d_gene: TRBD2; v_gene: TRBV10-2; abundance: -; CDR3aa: CASSSGTSGYEQYF; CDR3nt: TGCGCCAGCAGTTCCGGGACTAGTGGCTACGAGCAGTACTTC
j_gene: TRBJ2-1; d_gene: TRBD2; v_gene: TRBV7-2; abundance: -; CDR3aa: CASSSGGLAGNEQFF; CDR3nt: TGTGCCAGCAGCTCCGGGGGACTAGCGGGCAATGAGCAGTTCTTC
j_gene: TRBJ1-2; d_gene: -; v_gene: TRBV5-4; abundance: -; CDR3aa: CASSALDSNYGYTF; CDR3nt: TGTGCCAGCAGCGCCCTAGACAGTAACTATGGCTACACCTTC
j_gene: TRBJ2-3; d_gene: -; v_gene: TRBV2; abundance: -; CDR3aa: CASSEMADTQYF; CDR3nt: TGTGCCAGCAGTGAAATGGCAGATACGCAGTATTTT
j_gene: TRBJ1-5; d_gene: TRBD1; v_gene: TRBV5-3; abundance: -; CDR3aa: CARSSFPSGGAPPNQPQHF; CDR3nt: TGTGCCAGAAGCTCATTCCCATCAGGGGGCGCACCCCCCAATCAGCCCCAGCATTTT
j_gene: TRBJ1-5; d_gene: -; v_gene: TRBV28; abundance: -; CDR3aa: CASKKVGGEWGNQPQHF; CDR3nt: TGTGCCAGCAAGAAGGTGGGCGGCGAGTGGGGCAATCAGCCCCAGCATTTT
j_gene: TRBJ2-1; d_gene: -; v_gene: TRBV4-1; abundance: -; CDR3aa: CASSQDHGSFDEQFF; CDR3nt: TGCGCCAGCAGCCAAGATCACGGATCCTTTGATGAGCAGTTCTTC
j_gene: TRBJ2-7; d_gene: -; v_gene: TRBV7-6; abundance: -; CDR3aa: CASSLGTALQYF; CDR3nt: TGTGCCAGCAGCTTAGGGACGGCCCTCCAGTACTTC
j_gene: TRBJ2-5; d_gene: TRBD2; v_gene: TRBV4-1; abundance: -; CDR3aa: CASSHPAGGQETQYF; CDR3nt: TGCGCCAGCAGCCACCCGGCGGGGGGTCAAGAGACCCAGTACTTC
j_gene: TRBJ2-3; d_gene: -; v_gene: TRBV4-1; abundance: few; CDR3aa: CASSRPLGAVDTQYF; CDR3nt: TGCGCCAGCAGCCGCCCTCTCGGGGCCGTGGATACGCAGTATTTT
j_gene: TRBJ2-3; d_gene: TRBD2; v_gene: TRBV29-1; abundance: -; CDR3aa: CSVPRGTSGRTDTQYF; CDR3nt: TGCAGCGTTCCAAGAGGGACTAGCGGGAGAACAGATACGCAGTATTTT
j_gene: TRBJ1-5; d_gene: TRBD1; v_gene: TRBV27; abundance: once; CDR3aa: CASSSQGAGNQPQHF; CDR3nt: TGTGCCAGCAGTTCCCAGGGGGCAGGCAATCAGCCCCAGCATTTT
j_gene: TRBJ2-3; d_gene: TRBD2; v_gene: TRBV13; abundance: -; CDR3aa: CASSATGTSGISTDTQYF; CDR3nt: TGTGCCAGCAGCGCGACCGGGACTAGCGGGATCAGCACAGATACGCAGTATTTT
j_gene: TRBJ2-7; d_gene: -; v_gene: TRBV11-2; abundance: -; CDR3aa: CASKVGFSYEQYF; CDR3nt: TGTGCCAGCAAGGTGGGATTCTCCTACGAGCAGTACTTC
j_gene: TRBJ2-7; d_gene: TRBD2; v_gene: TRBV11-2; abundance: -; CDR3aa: CASSPRSGSASYEQYF; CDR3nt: TGTGCCAGCAGCCCCCGAAGCGGGAGTGCTTCCTACGAGCAGTACTTC
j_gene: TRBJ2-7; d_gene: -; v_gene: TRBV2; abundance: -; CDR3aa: CASRGGTHYEQYF; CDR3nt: TGTGCCAGCAGAGGGGGGACTCACTACGAGCAGTACTTC
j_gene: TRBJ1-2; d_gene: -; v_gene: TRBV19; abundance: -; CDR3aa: CASSEAPSYGYTF; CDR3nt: TGTGCCAGTAGTGAGGCGCCGTCCTATGGCTACACCTTC
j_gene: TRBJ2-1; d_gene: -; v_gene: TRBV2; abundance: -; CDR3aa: CASSLLGGGFF; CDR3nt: TGTGCCAGCAGCCTCCTAGGAGGTGGGTTCTTC
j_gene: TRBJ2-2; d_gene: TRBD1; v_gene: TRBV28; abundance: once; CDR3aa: CASSLRGRGELFF; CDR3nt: TGTGCCAGCAGTTTGAGGGGGCGCGGGGAGCTGTTTTTT